This T cell receptor (beta chain) was recovered during a study of blood T cell repertoires in COVID-19. Overall study: The origin of the acute and convalescent COVID-19 samples was the United States, Italy and Spain.

Libraries were prepared by immunoSEQ multiplex PCR; TCRdb keeps only in-frame clonotypes and omits some of them. The sample lists about 21,000 clones, 80% to 90% occurring once. V lost 6 bases, J lost 2 bases, and 6 bases stayed unmatched. This CDR3 is 15 amino acids long. Germline values: CDR1 MNHEY, CDR2 SVGAGI. This clone was recorded only once. What was sequenced was peripheral blood. The rearrangement uses TRBV6-5 and TRBJ2-7; the match to TRBD2 covers 11 bases. This receptor was obtained from a human donor with active COVID-19. The donor label of this sample is uncertain. The CDR3 loop reads CASSSGLAAAYEQYF. The CDR3 nucleotides are TGTGCCAGCAGCTCGGGACTAGCGGCGGCCTACGAGCAGTACTTC.